The 9 T cell receptor beta chains below come from one sample, sequenced in a study of T cell repertoires in cytomegalovirus infection. TCRdb ran MiXCR on the reads and lists one entry per CDR3 protein. The sample contains 75,000 to 95,000 distinct CDR3 sequences, around 49% of which appear only once. No antigen has been assigned to these receptors. This specimen consisted of CD8+ T cells from cultured PBMCs, obtained from culture after CMV antigen stimulation. Every receptor here comes from a human donor in good health (CMV status not recorded). Some clones in this sample may be carry-over from other donors' samples.

About this clonotype: Sequence at one end of the junction differs from germline and may be a read error. The J gene is TRBJ2-5, the V gene TRBV5-4; 9 nucleotides agree with TRBD1. The CDR3 has 15 residues. CDR1 is SGHNT and CDR2 is YYREEE in the germline V gene (reference sequence). CDR3 nucleotide sequence: TGTGCCAGCAGTTCGGGACAGGGATACCAAGATACCCAGTACTTC. As protein: CASSSGQGYQDTQYF.

V usage is TRBV7-3 and J usage is TRBJ2-1; the match to TRBD1 covers 7 bases. The CDR3 sequence is 15 residues long. The V gene's germline CDR1 is SGHTA and CDR2 FQGTGA. Trimming cost V 6 bases and J 6 bases; bases outside gene matches: 11. CDR3 coding DNA: TGTGCCAGCAGGGTTACCGGGACAGCGTCCAATGAGCAGTTCTTC. Translated, it gives CASRVTGTASNEQFF.

The rearrangement uses TRBV7-3 and TRBJ2-7; possibly TRBD1 for D (7 bases). In germline, CDR1 is SGHTA, CDR2 FQGTGA. CDR3 size: 15 residues. Trimming shortened V by 0 bases and J by 5 bases, and 14 bases separated the two germline ends. The CDR3 spells CASSLTSGGSHEQYF. The CDR3 DNA sequence: TGTGCCAGCAGCTTAACCTCAGGGGGGTCCCACGAGCAGTACTTC.

This clonotype turned up a few times. This chain uses TRBV7-3 with TRBJ1-2; D might be TRBD1 (5 bases). Per the germline V gene, CDR1 is SGHTA and CDR2 is FQGTGA. V was shortened by 4 bases and J by 2 bases, with 23 bases between the two germline ends. The CDR3 is 18 amino acids. The CDR3 is CASSSRGGVPEPNYGYTF. CDR3 DNA: TGTGCCAGCAGCTCAAGGGGAGGGGTCCCGGAACCAAACTATGGCTACACCTTC.

This clonotype was seen only a few times. The chain has TRBV7-9 and TRBJ2-3; unclear D gene. The CDR3 consists of 14 residues. Germline V gene lookup returns CDR1 SEHNR and CDR2 FQNEAQ (reference sequence). V was shortened by 1 base and J by 2 bases, with 7 bases between the two germline ends. The CDR3 region is CASSLGGDTDTQYF. In DNA, the CDR3 is TGTGCCAGCAGCTTAGGCGGAGACACAGATACGCAGTATTTT.

This clonotype was counted between two and nine times. The chain links TRBV7-3 to TRBJ2-7; the D call may be TRBD1 or TRBD2 (5 bases each). Deletions cut 3 bases from V and 7 bases from J, with 10 bases between. CDR1 SGHTA and CDR2 FQGTGA come from the germline V gene. CDR3 size: 12 residues. The CDR3 sequence is CASSFGTGEQYF. The CDR3 DNA sequence: TGTGCCAGCAGCTTCGGGACGGGTGAGCAGTACTTC.

The chain is built from TRBV7-8 and TRBJ2-5; the D is unclear. The CDR3 is 12 amino acids. Trimming took 3 bases from V and 1 from J, leaving 3 bases between them. The germline gives CDR1 SGHVS, CDR2 FQNEAQ. The CDR3 protein is CASSLFQETQYF. The CDR3 nucleotides read TGTGCCAGCAGCTTGTTCCAAGAGACCCAGTACTTC.

The rearrangement links TRBV7-3 to TRBJ1-1, with a weak D call TRBD1 (5 bases). V was trimmed by 5 bases and J by 8 bases, leaving 15 bases between them. This CDR3 spans 13 amino acids. Per the germline V gene, CDR1 is SGHTA and CDR2 is FQGTGA. CDR3 sequence: CASSPEGTPEAFF. CDR3 DNA sequence: TGTGCCAGCAGCCCCGAGGGGACCCCAGAAGCTTTCTTT. The whole variable domain, remainder taken from reference TRBV7-3 and TRBJ1-1, is GAGVSQTPSNKVTEKGKYVELRCDPISGHTALYWYRQSLGQGPEFLIYFQGTGAADDSGLPNDRFFAVRPEGSVSTLKIQRTERGDSAVYLCASSPEGTPEAFFGQGTRLTVV.

The rearrangement joins TRBV4-2 to TRBJ1-2, with D unclear. The CDR3 loop spans 14 amino acids. Trimming removed 0 bases at V and 4 bases at J, with 9 bases between. Looked up from germline, CDR1 is LGHNA and CDR2 is YNFKEQ. In DNA form, the CDR3 reads TGTGCCAGCAGCCAAGACAGGATCTCCTATGGCTACACCTTC. It specifies CASSQDRISYGYTF.